This TCR beta chain was sequenced during a study of T cell repertoires in cytomegalovirus infection. Per the germline V gene, CDR1 is MNHEY and CDR2 is SVGEGT. This CDR3 has 15 amino acids. Trimming pared 7 bases from V and 11 bases from J, leaving 21 bases between. The sample holds a few counts of this clonotype. Its antigen is currently unknown. TCRdb itself ran the reads through MiXCR, one entry per CDR3 protein. Of hundreds of thousands of distinct CDR3 sequences listed, roughly 36% were seen once; the top ten hold about 20%. This sequence originates from a human donor in good health (CMV status not recorded). Some clones in this sample may be carry-over from other donors' samples. This sequence joins TRBV6-2 or TRBV6-3 and TRBJ1-6; D unresolved. The source was cultured PBMCs, collected from culture after CMV antigen stimulation. CDR3 residues: CASTDRSVPLAPLHF. CDR3 nucleotides: TGTGCCAGCACCGACCGATCGGTACCGCTGGCACCCCTCCACTTT.